The present T cell receptor (beta chain) was sequenced within a study of control samples from healthy donors and cancer patients. Profiling relied on immunoSEQ multiplex PCR, and the TCRdb table lists in-frame clones only, not all of them. The table shows more than 100,000 clones, with around 89% occurring only once. The sample was blood. The receptor was isolated from a man aged 35-49 years in good health.

CDR3 DNA: TGTGCCAGCAGCCGTGCGGGGGTTGGGGCCAACGTCCTGACTTTC. It encodes CASSRAGVGANVLTF. This rearrangement joins TRBV27 to TRBJ2-6, with TRBD2 matching over 7 bases. Germline loops: CDR1 MNHEY, CDR2 SMNVEV (reference sequence). Trimming removed 6 bases from V and 3 bases from J; junction bases left unmatched: 5. There are 15 residues in the CDR3. Full variable domain (missing parts from reference TRBV27 and TRBJ2-6): EAQVTQNPRYLITVTGKKLTVTCSQNMNHEYMSWYRQDPGLGLRQIYYSMNVEVTDKGDVPEGYKVSRKEKRNFPLILESPSPNQTSLYFCASSRAGVGANVLTFGAGSRLTVL.